This TCR beta chain was recorded in a study of T cells after yellow fever vaccination. Points from the study as a whole: Weaker, the secondary response had a peak occurring faster, on day 5 versus 15. Most primary-vaccination clones recurred post-booster (under 98% CD4, 85% to 90% CD8). Contaminating bulk clonotypes could be abundant in FACS-sorted repertoires.

5'RACE template switching produced TCR cDNA carrying a universal primer site and UMIs. TCRdb itself ran the 5' RACE reads through MiXCR, one entry per CDR3 protein. Found here are fewer than 350,000 distinct CDR3 sequences, around 3.6% of them singletons; the top ten hold about 20%. The CDR3 has 17 residues. Trimming took 3 bases from V and 4 from J; bases not matched to a gene: 11. CDR1 and CDR2 from the germline V gene are LGHNA and YSLEER. This clonotype was observed many times. Its specificity is not known. The rearrangement links TRBV4-3 to TRBJ2-3; 9 nucleotides line up with TRBD1. The receptor was derived from a man aged 18 to 30 who received the YFV17D yellow fever vaccine. The sequencing used PBMCs, collected on the day of the yellow fever booster vaccination. In DNA, the CDR3 is TGCGCCAGCAGCCAGGGGGGCCCGGGACAGGGATCAGATACGCAGTATTTT. Amino acid sequence: CASSQGGPGQGSDTQYF.